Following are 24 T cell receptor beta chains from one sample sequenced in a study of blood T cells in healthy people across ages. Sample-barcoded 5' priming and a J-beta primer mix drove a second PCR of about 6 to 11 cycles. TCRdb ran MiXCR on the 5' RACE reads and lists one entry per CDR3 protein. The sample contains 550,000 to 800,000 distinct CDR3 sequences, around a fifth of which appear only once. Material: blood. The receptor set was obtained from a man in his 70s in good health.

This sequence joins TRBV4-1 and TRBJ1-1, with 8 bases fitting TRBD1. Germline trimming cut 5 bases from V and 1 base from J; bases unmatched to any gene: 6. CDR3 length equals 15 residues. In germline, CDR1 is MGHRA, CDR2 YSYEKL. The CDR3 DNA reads TGCGCCAGCAGCGATCCACAGGGGGGGAACACTGAAGCTTTCTTT. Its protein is CASSDPQGGNTEAFF.

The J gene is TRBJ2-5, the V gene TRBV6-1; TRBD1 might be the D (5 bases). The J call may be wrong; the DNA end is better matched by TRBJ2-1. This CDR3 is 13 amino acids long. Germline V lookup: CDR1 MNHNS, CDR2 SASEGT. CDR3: CASSEGRVYEQFF. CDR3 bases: TGTGCCAGCAGTGAAGGCAGGGTCTATGAGCAGTTCTTC.

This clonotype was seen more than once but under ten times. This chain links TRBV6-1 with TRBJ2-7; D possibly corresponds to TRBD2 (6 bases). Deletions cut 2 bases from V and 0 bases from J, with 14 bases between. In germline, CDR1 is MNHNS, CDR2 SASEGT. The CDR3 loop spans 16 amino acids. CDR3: CASSELWGVDSYEQYF. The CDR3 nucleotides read TGTGCCAGCAGTGAATTGTGGGGGGTAGACTCCTACGAGCAGTACTTC.

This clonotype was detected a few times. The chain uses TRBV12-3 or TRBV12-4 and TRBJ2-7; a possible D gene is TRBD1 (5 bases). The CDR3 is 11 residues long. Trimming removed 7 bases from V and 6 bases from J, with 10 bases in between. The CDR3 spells CASTSGFEQYF. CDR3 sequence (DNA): TGTGCCAGCACCTCAGGGTTCGAGCAGTACTTC.

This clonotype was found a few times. Here the CDR3 reads CASGPTAGQNTEAFF. The CDR3 nucleotides read TGTGCCAGCGGACCAACGGCGGGGCAGAACACTGAAGCTTTCTTT. The chain carries TRBV4-2 and TRBJ1-1, with D possibly matching TRBD1 (5 bases). V was trimmed by 8 bases and J by 1 base, leaving 17 bases between them. The CDR3 sequence is 15 residues long. Germline V gene sequence: CDR1 LGHNA, CDR2 YNFKEQ.

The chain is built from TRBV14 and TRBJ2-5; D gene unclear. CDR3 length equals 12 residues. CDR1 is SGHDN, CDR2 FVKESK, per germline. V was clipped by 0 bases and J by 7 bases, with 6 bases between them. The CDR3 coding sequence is TGTGCCAGCAGCCAAGAGCGGAGGACCCAGTACTTC. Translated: CASSQERRTQYF.

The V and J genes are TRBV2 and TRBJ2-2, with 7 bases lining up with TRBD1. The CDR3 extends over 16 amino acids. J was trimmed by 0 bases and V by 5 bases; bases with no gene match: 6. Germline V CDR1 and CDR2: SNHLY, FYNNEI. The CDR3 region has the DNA TGTGCCAGCAGTCTACCGGGACAGACGAACACCGGGGAGCTGTTTTTT. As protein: CASSLPGQTNTGELFF.

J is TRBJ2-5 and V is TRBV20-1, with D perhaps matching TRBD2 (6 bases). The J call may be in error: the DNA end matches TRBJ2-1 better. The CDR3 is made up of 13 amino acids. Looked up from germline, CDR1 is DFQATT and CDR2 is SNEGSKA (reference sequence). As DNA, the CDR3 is TGCAGTGCCGCGACGGGGGTGGCCAATGAGCAGTTCTTC. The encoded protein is CSAATGVANEQFF.

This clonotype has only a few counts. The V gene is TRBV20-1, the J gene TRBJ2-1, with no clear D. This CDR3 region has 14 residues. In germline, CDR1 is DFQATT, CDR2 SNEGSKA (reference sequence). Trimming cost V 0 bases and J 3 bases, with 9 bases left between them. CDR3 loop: CSARDVNNYNEQFF. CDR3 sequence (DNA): TGCAGTGCTAGAGATGTCAACAACTACAATGAGCAGTTCTTC.

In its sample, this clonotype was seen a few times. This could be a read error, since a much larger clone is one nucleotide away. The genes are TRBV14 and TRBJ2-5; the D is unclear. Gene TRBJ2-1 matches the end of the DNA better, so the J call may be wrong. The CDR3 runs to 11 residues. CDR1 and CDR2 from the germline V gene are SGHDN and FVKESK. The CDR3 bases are TGTGCCAGCAGCCAATTCAATGAGCAGTTCTTC. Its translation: CASSQFNEQFF.

The CDR3 DNA is TGTGCCAGCAGCTTAGGGGGGGACTCTGCCTACGAGCAGTACTTC. Translated, it gives CASSLGGDSAYEQYF. The rearrangement joins TRBV7-8 to TRBJ2-7, with TRBD2 as a possible D gene (6 bases). From germline, CDR1 is SGHVS and CDR2 FQNEAQ. This CDR3 is 15 amino acids long. The V and J ends lost 1 base and 2 bases respectively, with 12 bases between them.

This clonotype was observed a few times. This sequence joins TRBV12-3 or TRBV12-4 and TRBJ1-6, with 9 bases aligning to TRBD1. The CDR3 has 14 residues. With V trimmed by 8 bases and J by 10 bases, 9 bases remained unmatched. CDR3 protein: CASGGGQGMSPLHF. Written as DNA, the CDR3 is TGTGCCAGCGGGGGTGGACAGGGGATGTCACCCCTCCACTTT.

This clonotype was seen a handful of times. The CDR3 region is CASSQDHRGAGGYTF. The CDR3 DNA reads TGCGCCAGCAGCCAAGATCACCGGGGGGCAGGTGGCTACACCTTC. V usage is TRBV4-3 and J usage is TRBJ1-2; D possibly corresponds to TRBD1 (6 bases). Trimming took off 0 bases at V and 7 bases at J, with 15 bases between the two ends. In germline, CDR1 is LGHNA, CDR2 YSLEER. The CDR3 length is 15 residues.

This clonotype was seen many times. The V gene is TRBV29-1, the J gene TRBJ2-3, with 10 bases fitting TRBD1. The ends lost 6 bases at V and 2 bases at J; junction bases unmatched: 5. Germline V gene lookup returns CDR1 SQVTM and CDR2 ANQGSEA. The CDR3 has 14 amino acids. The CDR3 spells CSVWDRGSTDTQYF. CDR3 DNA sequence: TGCAGCGTCTGGGACAGGGGCTCCACAGATACGCAGTATTTT.

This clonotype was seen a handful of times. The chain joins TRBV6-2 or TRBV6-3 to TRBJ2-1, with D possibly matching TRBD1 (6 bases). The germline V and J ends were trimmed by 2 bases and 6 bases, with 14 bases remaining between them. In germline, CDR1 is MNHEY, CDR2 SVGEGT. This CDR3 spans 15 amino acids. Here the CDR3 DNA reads TGTGCCAGCAGTTACAGCAGGGGTCGCTCCAATGAGCAGTTCTTC. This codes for CASSYSRGRSNEQFF.

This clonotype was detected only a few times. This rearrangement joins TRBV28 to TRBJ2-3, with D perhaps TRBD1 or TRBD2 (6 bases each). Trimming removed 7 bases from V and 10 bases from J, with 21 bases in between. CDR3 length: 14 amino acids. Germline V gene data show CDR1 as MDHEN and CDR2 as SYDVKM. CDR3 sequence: CASTPGQGRYAQYF. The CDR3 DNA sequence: TGTGCCAGCACCCCTGGTCAGGGGAGGTATGCGCAGTATTTT.

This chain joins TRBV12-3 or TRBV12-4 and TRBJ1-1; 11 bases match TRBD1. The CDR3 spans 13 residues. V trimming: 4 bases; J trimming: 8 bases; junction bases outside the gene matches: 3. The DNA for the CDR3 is TGTGCCAGCAGTTACCGGGACAGGGGGGAAGCTTTCTTT. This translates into CASSYRDRGEAFF.

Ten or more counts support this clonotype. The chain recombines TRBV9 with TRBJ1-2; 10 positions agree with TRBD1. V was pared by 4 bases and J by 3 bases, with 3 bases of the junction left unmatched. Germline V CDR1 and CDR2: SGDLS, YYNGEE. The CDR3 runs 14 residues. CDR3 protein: CASSQGQGDYGYTF. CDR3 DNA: TGTGCCAGCAGCCAAGGACAGGGGGACTATGGCTACACCTTC.

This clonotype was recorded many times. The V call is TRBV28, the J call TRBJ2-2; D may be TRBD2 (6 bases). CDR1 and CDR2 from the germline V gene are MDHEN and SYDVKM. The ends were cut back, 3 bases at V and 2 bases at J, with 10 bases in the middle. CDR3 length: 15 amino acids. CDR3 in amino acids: CASSFRAGNTGELFF. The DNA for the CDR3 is TGTGCCAGCAGTTTTCGGGCGGGAAACACCGGGGAGCTGTTTTTT.

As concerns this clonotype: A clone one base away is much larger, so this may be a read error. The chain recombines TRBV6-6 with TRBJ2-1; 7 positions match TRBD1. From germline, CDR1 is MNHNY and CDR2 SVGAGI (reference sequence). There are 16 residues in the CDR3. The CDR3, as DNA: TGTGCCGGCAGTCGCTCCGGGACAGAGAATTACAATGAGCAGTTCTTC. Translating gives CAGSRSGTENYNEQFF.

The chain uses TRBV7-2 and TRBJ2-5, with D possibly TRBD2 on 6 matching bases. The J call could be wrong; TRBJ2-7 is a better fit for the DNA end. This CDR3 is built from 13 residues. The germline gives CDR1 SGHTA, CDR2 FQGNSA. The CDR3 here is CASSVQEGNEQYF. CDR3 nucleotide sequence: TGTGCCAGCAGCGTACAGGAGGGCAACGAGCAGTACTTC.

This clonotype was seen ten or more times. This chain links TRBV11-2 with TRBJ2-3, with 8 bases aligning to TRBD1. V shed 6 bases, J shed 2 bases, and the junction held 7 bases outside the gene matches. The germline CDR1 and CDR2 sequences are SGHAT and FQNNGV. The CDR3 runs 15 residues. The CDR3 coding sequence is TGTGCCAGCAGTCTCCAGGGGGCATCCACAGATACGCAGTATTTT. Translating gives CASSLQGASTDTQYF. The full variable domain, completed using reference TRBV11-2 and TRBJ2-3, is EAGVAQSPRYKIIEKRQSVAFWCNPISGHATLYWYQQILGQGPKLLIQFQNNGVVDDSQLPKDRFSAERLKGVDSTLKIQPAKLEDSAVYLCASSLQGASTDTQYFGPGTRLTVL.

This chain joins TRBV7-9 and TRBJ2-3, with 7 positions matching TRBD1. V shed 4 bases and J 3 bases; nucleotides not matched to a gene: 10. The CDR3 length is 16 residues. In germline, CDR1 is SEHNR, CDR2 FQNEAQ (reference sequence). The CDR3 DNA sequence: TGTGCCAGCAGCTCTAGGCGGACAGGCATAACAGATACGCAGTATTTT. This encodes CASSSRRTGITDTQYF.

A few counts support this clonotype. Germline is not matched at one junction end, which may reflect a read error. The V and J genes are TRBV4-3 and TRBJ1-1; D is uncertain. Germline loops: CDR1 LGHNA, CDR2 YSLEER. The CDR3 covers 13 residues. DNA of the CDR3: TGCACCAGCAGCCAAGCCTCGAACACTGAAGCTTTCTTT. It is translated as CTSSQASNTEAFF.